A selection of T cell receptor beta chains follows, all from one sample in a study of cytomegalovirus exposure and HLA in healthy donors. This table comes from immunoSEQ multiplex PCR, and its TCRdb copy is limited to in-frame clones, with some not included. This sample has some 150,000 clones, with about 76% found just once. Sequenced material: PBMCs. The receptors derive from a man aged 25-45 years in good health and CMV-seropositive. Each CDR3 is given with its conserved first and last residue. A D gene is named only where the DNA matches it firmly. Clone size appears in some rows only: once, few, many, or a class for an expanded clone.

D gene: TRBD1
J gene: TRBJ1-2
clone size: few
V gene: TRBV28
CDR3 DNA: TGTGCCAGAGGGACAGTTTATGGCTACACCTTC
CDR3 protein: CARGTVYGYTF

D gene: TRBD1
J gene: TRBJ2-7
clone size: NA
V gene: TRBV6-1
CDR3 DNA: TGTGCCAGCAGTGTTCAAGCGGGGACAGGGGGGTACGAGCAGTACTTC
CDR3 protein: CASSVQAGTGGYEQYF

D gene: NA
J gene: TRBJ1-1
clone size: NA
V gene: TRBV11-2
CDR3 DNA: TGTGCCAGCAGCTTAGAGGGAGGGGGCACTGAAGCTTTCTTT
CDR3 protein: CASSLEGGGTEAFF

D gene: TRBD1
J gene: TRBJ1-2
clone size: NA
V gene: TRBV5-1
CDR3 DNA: TGCGCCAGCAGCTTGGATCCGGGACAGGGAGGCTACACCTTC
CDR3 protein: CASSLDPGQGGYTF

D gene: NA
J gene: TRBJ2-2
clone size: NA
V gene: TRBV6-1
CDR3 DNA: TGTGCCAGCAGTGATCCCGTCGGTGTAAGGGGGACCGGGGAGCTGTTTTTT
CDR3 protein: CASSDPVGVRGTGELFF

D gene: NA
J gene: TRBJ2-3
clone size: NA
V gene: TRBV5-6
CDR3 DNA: TGTGCCAGCAGCCCCCTCGCCGTCAGAACAGATACGCAGTATTTT
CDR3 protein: CASSPLAVRTDTQYF

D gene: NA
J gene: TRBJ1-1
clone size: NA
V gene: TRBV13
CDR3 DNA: TGTGCCAGCCGAAAGGGGCTTACGAACACTGAAGCTTTCTTT
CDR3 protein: CASRKGLTNTEAFF

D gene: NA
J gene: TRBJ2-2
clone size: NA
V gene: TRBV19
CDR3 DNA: TGTGCCAGTAGTCGAACCTTTCAACCGGGACTCAACACCGGGGAGCTGTTTTTT
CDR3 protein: CASSRTFQPGLNTGELFF

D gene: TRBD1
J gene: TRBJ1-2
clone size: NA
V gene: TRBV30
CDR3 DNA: TGTGCCTGGGTCTGGGGACAGGGACCGAGGTATGGCTACACCTTC
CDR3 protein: CAWVWGQGPRYGYTF

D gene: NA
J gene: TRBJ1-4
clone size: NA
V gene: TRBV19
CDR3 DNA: TGTGCCAGTAGTATTGGGCTCCGGGGTGAAAAACTGTTTTTT
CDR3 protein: CASSIGLRGEKLFF

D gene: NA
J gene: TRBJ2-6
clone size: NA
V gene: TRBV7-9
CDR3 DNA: TGTGCCAGCAGCCCCCCGGGGGCCAACGTCCTGACTTTC
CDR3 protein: CASSPPGANVLTF

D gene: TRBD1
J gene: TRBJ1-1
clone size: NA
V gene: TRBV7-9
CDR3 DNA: TGTGCCAGCAGCTTAGGGGGCCAGGGGGTCGCGGCTTTCTTT
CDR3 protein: CASSLGGQGVAAFF

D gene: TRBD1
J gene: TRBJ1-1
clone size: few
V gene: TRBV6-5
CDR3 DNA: TGTGCCAGCAGTAGAGGGGACAGGGTGAACACTGAAGCTTTCTTT
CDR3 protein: CASSRGDRVNTEAFF

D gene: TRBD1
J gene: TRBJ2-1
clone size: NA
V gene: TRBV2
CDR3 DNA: TGTGCCAGCAGGAGGGACAGGGGTCCAGTTGAGCAGTTCTTC
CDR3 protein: CASRRDRGPVEQFF

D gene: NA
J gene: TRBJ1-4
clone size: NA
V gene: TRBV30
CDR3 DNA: TGTGCCTGGAGTGTACCAATAACAGCCCTTGAAAAACTGTTTTTT
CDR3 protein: CAWSVPITALEKLFF

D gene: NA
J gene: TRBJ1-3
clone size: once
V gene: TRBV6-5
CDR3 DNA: TGTGCCAGCAGTCGATCGAGGGCTTCTGGAAACACCATATATTTT
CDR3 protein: CASSRSRASGNTIYF

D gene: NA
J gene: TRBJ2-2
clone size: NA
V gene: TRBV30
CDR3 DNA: TGTGCCTGGAGTCCCGAACTGGGGGAGCTGTTTTTT
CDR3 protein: CAWSPELGELFF

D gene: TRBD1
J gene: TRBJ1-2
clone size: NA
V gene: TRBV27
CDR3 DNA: TGTGCCAGCAGTCAGGACAGGACATACTATGGCTACACCTTC
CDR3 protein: CASSQDRTYYGYTF

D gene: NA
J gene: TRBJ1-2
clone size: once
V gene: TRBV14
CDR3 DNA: TGTGCCAGCAGCCAAGTTGGAGCTAACTATGGCTACACCTTC
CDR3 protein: CASSQVGANYGYTF

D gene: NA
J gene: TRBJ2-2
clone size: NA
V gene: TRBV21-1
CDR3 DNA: TGTGCCAGCAGCAAAGCGTCGCCCGGACTAGCGGGAGGCCCGGCGCAAGACGGGGAGCTGTTTTTT
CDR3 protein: CASSKASPGLAGGPAQDGELFF

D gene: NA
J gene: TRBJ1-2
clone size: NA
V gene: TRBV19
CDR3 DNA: TGTGCCAGTAGTATTGGCGGTGTGGGTCGGCATGGCTACACCTTC
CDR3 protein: CASSIGGVGRHGYTF

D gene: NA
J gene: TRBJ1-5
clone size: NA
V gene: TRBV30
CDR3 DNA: TGTGCCTGGAGCGCTGGGACATCTAATCAGCCCCAGCATTTT
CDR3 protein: CAWSAGTSNQPQHF

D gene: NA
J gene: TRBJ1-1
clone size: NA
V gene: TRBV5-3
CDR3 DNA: TGTGCCAGCTTTATAGAAGCTTTCTTT
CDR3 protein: CASFIEAFF

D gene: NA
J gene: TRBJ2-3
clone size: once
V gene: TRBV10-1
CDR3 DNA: TGCGCCAGCAGTGAGTGGGACTCCACAGATACGCAGTATTTT
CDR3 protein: CASSEWDSTDTQYF

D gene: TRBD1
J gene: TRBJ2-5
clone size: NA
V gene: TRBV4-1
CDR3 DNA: TGCGCCAGCAGCCGCCAACTAATGGGGGACAGGGTGCAAGAGACCCAGTACTTC
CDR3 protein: CASSRQLMGDRVQETQYF

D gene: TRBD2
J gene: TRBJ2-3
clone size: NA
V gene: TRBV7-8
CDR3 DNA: TGTGCCAGCAGCGCCTCCCTAGCGGGGGGGCGTGGTACGCAGTATTTT
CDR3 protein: CASSASLAGGRGTQYF

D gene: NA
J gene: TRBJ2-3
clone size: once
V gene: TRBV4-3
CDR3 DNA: TGCGCCAGCAGCCAAGGGGGCATCACAGATACGCAGTATTTT
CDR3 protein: CASSQGGITDTQYF

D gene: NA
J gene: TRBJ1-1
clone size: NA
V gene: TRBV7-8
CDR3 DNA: TGTGCCAGCAGCTTAGGGGTCCCGGGTGCGAACACTGAAGCTTTCTTT
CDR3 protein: CASSLGVPGANTEAFF

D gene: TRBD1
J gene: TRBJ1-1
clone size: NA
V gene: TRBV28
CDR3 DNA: TGTGCCAGCAGCGCTGTCGGAGTTCGGCAGGGGGGATACACTGAAGCTTTCTTT
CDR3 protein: CASSAVGVRQGGYTEAFF

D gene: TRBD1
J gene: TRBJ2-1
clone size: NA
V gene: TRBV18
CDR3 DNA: TGTGCCAGCAACGCGGGACAGGGGGCCTACAATGAGCAGTTCTTC
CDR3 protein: CASNAGQGAYNEQFF

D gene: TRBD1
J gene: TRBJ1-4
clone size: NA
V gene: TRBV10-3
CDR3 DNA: TGTGCCAGTAAACAGGGGGCTGATGAAAAACTGTTTTTT
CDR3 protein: CASKQGADEKLFF

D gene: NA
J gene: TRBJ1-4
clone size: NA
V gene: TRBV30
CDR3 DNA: TGTGCCTGGGGACTCGGGGGGAGGGATGAAAAACTGTTTTTT
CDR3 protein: CAWGLGGRDEKLFF

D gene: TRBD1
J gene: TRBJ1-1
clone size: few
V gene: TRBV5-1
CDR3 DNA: TGCGCCAGCGGGGGACAGGGGAACACTGAAGCTTTCTTT
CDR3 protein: CASGGQGNTEAFF

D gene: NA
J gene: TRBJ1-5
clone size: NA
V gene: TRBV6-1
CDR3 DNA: TGTGCCAGCAGTGGAGGACAGATCCGAGATCAGCCCCAGCATTTT
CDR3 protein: CASSGGQIRDQPQHF

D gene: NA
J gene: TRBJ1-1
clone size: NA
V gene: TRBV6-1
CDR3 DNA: TGTGCCACCAACAGGGAACTGAAAGCTTTCTTT
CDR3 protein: CATNRELKAFF

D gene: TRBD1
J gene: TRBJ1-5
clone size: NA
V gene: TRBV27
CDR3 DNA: TGTGCCAGCAGTCAAGACAGGGTGGGTCAGCCCCAGCATTTT
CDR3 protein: CASSQDRVGQPQHF

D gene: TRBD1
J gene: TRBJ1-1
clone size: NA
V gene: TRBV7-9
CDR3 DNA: TGTGCCAGCAGCCCGACAGGGTTGAACACTGAAGCTTTCTTT
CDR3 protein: CASSPTGLNTEAFF

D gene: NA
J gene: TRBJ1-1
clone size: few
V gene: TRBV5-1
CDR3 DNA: TGCGCCAGCAGCTTGGAGGGAATCGGGGAAGAGGCTTTCTTT
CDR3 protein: CASSLEGIGEEAFF

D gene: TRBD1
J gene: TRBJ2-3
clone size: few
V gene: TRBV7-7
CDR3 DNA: TGTGCTAGCAGCCCCCAGGGGGAAGATACGCAGTATTTT
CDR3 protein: CASSPQGEDTQYF

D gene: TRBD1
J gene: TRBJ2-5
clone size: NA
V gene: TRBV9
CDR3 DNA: TGTGCCAGCAGCGCACGGACAGGCCAAGAGACCCAGTACTTC
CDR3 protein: CASSARTGQETQYF

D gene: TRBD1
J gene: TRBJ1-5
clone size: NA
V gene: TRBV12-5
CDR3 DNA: TGTGCTAGTGGTAGAGACAGGGGCGGGGAGCCCCAGCATTTT
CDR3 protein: CASGRDRGGEPQHF

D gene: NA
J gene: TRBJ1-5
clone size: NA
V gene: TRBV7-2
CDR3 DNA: TGTGCCAGCAGCCCTGTCGGGGGGAGGGGCAATCAGCCCCAGCATTTT
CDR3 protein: CASSPVGGRGNQPQHF

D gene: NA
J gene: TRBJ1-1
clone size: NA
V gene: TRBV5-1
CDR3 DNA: TGCGCCAGCAGCTTGGATTTGGGGGGCACTGAAGCTTTCTTT
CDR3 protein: CASSLDLGGTEAFF

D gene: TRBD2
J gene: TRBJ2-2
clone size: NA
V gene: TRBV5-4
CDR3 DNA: TGTGCCAGCAGCTTGGCATCTAGCGGAGTTACCCCCGGGGAGCTGTTTTTT
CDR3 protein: CASSLASSGVTPGELFF